This T cell receptor beta chain was captured by sequencing in a study of blood T cell repertoires in COVID-19. As processed by the authors: Using reference gene primer amplification, nucleated cell counts were estimated. Libraries were prepared by immunoSEQ multiplex PCR; TCRdb keeps only in-frame clonotypes and omits some of them. That table furnishes V, J and clone size, whereas the DNA furnished D and trimming. Of 300,000 to 400,000 clones in the sample, approximately 85% were seen once. V shed 3 bases and J 9 bases; nucleotides not matched to a gene: 9. This CDR3 region has 14 residues. Germline assignment: CDR1 SGHTA and CDR2 FQGNSA.

The chain uses TRBV7-2 and TRBJ2-7; TRBD2 matches 9 bases. The clonotype comes from a human donor in a cohort sampled during active COVID-19. Sequencing was carried out using peripheral blood. The CDR3 nucleotides read TGTGCCAGCAGCTTTCTCCTAGCGGGGACGGGGCAGTACTTC. Its protein is CASSFLLAGTGQYF. Complete variable domain (other parts from reference TRBV7-2 and TRBJ2-7): GAGVSQSPSNKVTEKGKDVELRCDPISGHTALYWYRQSLGQGLEFLIYFQGNSAPDKSGLPSDRFSAERTGGSVSTLTIQRTQQEDSAVYLCASSFLLAGTGQYFGPGTRLTVT.